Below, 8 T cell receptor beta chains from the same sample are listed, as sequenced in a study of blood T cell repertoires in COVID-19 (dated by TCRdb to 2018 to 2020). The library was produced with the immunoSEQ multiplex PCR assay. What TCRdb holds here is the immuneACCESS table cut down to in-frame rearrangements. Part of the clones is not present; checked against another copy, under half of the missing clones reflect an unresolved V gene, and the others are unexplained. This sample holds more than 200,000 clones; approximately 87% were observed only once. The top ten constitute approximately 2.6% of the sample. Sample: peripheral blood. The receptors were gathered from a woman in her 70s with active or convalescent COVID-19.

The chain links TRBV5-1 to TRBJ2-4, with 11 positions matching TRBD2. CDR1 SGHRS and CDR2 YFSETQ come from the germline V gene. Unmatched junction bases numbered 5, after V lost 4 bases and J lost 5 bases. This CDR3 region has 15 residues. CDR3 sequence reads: CASSTLGLAENIQYF. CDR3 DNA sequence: TGCGCCAGCAGCACCCTGGGACTAGCGGAAAACATTCAGTACTTC. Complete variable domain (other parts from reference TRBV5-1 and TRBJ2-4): KAGVTQTPRYLIKTRGQQVTLSCSPISGHRSVSWYQQTPGQGLQFLFEYFSETQRNKGNFPGRFSGRQFSNSRSEMNVSTLELGDSALYLCASSTLGLAENIQYFGAGTRLSVL.

As DNA, the CDR3 is TGCGCCAGCAGCTTGGAGCTAACTAGCGGCCAAGAGACCCAGTACTTC. Protein product: CASSLELTSGQETQYF. The chain links TRBV5-1 to TRBJ2-5; 8 nucleotides line up with TRBD2. CDR3 length equals 16 residues. After removal of 0 bases from V and 1 base from J, the junction contained 5 bases not matched to a gene. Germline V gene sequence: CDR1 SGHRS, CDR2 YFSETQ.

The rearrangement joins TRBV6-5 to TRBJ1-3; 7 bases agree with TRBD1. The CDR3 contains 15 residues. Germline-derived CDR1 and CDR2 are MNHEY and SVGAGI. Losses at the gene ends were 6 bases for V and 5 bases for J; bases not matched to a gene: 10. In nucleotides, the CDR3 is TGTGCCAGCAGGTCCAGACAGGGAATAAGAAACACCATATATTTT. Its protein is CASRSRQGIRNTIYF.

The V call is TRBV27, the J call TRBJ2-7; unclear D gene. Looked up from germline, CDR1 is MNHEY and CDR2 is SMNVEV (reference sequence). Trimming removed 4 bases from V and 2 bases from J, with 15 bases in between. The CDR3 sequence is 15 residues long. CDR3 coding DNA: TGTGCCAGCAGTTCCCTCCGAATACTTACCTACGAGCAGTACTTC. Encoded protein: CASSSLRILTYEQYF.

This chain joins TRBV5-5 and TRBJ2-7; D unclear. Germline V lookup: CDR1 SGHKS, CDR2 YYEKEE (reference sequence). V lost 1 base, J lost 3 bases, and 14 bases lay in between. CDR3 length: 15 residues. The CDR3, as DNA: TGTGCCAGCAGCTTGCAGTATCTCCCTCTCTACGAGCAGTACTTC. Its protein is CASSLQYLPLYEQYF.

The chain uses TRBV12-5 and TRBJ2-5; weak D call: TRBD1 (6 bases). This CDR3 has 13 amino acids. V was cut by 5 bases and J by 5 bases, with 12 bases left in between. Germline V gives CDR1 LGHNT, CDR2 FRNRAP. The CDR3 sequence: CASGDPQGETQYF. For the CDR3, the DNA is TGTGCTAGTGGTGATCCCCAGGGGGAGACCCAGTACTTC.

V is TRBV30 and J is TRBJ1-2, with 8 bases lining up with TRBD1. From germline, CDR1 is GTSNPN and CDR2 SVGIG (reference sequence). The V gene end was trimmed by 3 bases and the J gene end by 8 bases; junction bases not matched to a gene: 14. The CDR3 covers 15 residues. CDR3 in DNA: TGTGCCTGGAGCCCCGATGACAGGGGAATAGGGGGCTACACCTTC. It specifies CAWSPDDRGIGGYTF.

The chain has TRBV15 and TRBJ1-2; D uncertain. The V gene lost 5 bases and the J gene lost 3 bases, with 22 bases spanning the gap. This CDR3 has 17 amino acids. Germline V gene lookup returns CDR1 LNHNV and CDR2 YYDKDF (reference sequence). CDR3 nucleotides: TGTGCCACCAGCCCCCGGAAAGGCCAACCGAGGGACTATGGCTACACCTTC. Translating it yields CATSPRKGQPRDYGYTF. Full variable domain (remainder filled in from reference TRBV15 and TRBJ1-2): DAMVIQNPRYQVTQFGKPVTLSCSQTLNHNVMYWYQQKSSQAPKLLFHYYDKDFNNEADTPDNFQSRRPNTSFCFLDIRSPGLGDTAMYLCATSPRKGQPRDYGYTFGSGTRLTVV.